The 27 T cell receptor beta chains below were found in one sample sequenced in a study of blood T cells in healthy people across ages. Then a second PCR, running roughly 7 to 11 cycles, was carried out with a sample-barcoded 5' primer and a J-beta primer mix. TCRdb re-derived calls from the 5' RACE reads in MiXCR, one entry per CDR3 protein. The repertoire holds more than 1.4 million distinct CDR3 sequences, around 39% seen once, with roughly 7.7% in the top ten. Sequencing was done on a sample of blood. The receptors were sampled from a woman aged 18-29 years in good health.

This clonotype was seen only a few times. The gene calls are TRBV20-1 and TRBJ2-5; D gene unclear. The CDR3 extends over 14 amino acids. Germline V lookup: CDR1 DFQATT, CDR2 SNEGSKA (reference sequence). V lost 5 bases and J lost 5, with 18 bases in between. The CDR3 loop is CSAEPLLGRETQYF. CDR3 nucleotides: TGCAGTGCTGAGCCTCTCTTAGGGCGGGAGACCCAGTACTTC.

This clonotype was counted between two and nine times. The chain joins TRBV6-1 to TRBJ1-2; D remains ambiguous. The germline V gene has CDR1 MNHNS and CDR2 SASEGT. The germline V and J ends were trimmed by 2 bases and 4 bases, with 14 bases remaining between them. This CDR3 is 15 amino acids long. In DNA form, the CDR3 reads TGTGCCAGCAGTGAATTGGATCCCTCCACCTATGGCTACACCTTC. Its translation is CASSELDPSTYGYTF.

The chain uses TRBV10-3 and TRBJ2-3; 12 bases agree with TRBD2. This CDR3 comprises 16 residues. Germline values: CDR1 ENHRY, CDR2 SYGVKD. The junction had 9 bases not matched to a gene; V was cut back by 10 bases and J by 1 base. CDR3 sequence (DNA): TGTGCCACCTACCGGACTAGCGGGGAACGCACAGATACGCAGTATTTT. Encoded protein: CATYRTSGERTDTQYF.

The chain combines TRBV27 with TRBJ2-3; a possible D gene is TRBD1 (8 bases). Trimming stripped 4 bases from V and 2 bases from J, with 13 bases between. CDR3 length: 15 residues. Germline V gene sequence: CDR1 MNHEY, CDR2 SMNVEV (reference sequence). This CDR3 reads CASSYTGGDTDTQYF. CDR3 bases: TGTGCCAGCAGTTATACAGGGGGGGACACAGATACGCAGTATTTT.

This clonotype turned up a few times. J is TRBJ2-4 and V is TRBV7-2; the match to TRBD2 covers 14 bases. V was pared by 4 bases and J by 15 bases, with 17 bases of the junction left unmatched. The CDR3 runs 17 residues. In germline, CDR1 is SGHTA, CDR2 FQGNSA. Written as DNA, the CDR3 is TGTGCCAGCAGCTCAATAGCGATCGGGACTAGCGGGAGTTTACGGTACTTC. It yields the protein CASSSIAIGTSGSLRYF.

The genes are TRBV12-3 or TRBV12-4 and TRBJ1-1; D is undetermined. V was pared by 5 bases and J by 0 bases, with 10 bases between. The CDR3 is 14 residues long. The CDR3 DNA is TGTGCCAGCAGTCGGCCTAGGGTGAACACTGAAGCTTTCTTT. Translated: CASSRPRVNTEAFF.

In regard to this clonotype: This may come from a read error, since a much larger clone is one base off. The V gene is TRBV29-1, the J gene TRBJ2-1; possibly TRBD1 or TRBD2 for D (6 bases each). The J call may be incorrect, as the DNA end agrees better with TRBJ2-7. Germline lookup yields CDR1 SQVTM and CDR2 ANQGSEA. The CDR3 spans 15 residues. This chain's CDR3 is CSVGGHPSSYNEQYF. The CDR3 DNA reads TGCAGCGTGGGGGGACACCCAAGCTCCTACAATGAGCAGTACTTC.

As concerns this clonotype: Just one base apart from a much larger clone, this may be a read error. The chain has TRBV4-1 and TRBJ1-5, with D maybe TRBD1 (6 bases). Germline CDR1 and CDR2: MGHRA and YSYEKL. CDR3 length: 18 amino acids. With 1 base removed from V and 2 bases from J, the gap between germline ends came to 18 bases. The CDR3 spells CASSQGTNRALGNQPQHF. The CDR3 nucleotides read TGCGCCAGCAGCCAAGGGACGAACAGGGCCTTGGGCAATCAGCCCCAGCATTTT.

This clonotype has just a few counts. The chain carries TRBV21-1 and TRBJ1-5; the table names TRBD1, a call not compared with the DNA. TRBV21-1 is reported as a pseudogene. The CDR3 has 15 amino acids. In DNA, the CDR3 is TGTGCCAGTTCAAACCGGGACAGCAACGTTCAGCCCCAGCATTTT. Its translation is CASSNRDSNVQPQHF.

The chain joins TRBV12-3 or TRBV12-4 to TRBJ2-2; 7 bases match TRBD2. V shed 6 bases and J 0 bases; nucleotides not matched to a gene: 10. The CDR3 runs 17 residues. This CDR3 is CASSPGGTSANTGELFF. CDR3 sequence (DNA): TGTGCCAGCAGCCCGGGGGGAACAAGTGCGAACACCGGGGAGCTGTTTTTT.

J is TRBJ2-1 and V is TRBV10-3; 11 bases fit TRBD2. The CDR3 runs 17 residues. Germline-derived CDR1 and CDR2 are ENHRY and SYGVKD. Germline trimming cut 0 bases from V and 9 bases from J; bases unmatched to any gene: 10. This CDR3 reads CAISESGPLAGEGEQFF. In DNA, the CDR3 is TGTGCCATCAGTGAGTCGGGACCACTAGCGGGAGAGGGTGAGCAGTTCTTC.

The chain employs TRBV25-1 and TRBJ2-3, with unresolved D. V lost 1 base to trimming and J lost 3 bases, with 8 bases between them. This CDR3 region has 14 residues. Germline CDR1 MGHDK, CDR2 SYGVNS. CDR3 loop: CASSEFSLTDTQYF. The DNA of the CDR3 is TGTGCCAGCAGTGAATTTTCCCTGACAGATACGCAGTATTTT.

The rearrangement joins TRBV29-1 to TRBJ1-2; a possible D gene is TRBD1 (6 bases). The CDR3 totals 13 residues. Germline V lookup: CDR1 SQVTM, CDR2 ANQGSEA. V was trimmed by 4 bases and J by 5 bases, leaving 14 bases between them. CDR3 nucleotides: TGCAGCGTTGTCGGGGGGGCAGAATATGGCTACACCTTC. It yields the protein CSVVGGAEYGYTF.

The CDR3 loop reads CASSHVRGYTF. The CDR3, as DNA: TGTGCCAGCAGTCATGTTAGAGGCTACACCTTC. V and J are TRBV12-3 or TRBV12-4 and TRBJ1-2; unclear D gene. This CDR3 region has 11 residues. V was clipped by 5 bases and J by 8 bases, with 9 bases between them.

The V and J genes are TRBV6-5 and TRBJ2-4; 10 nucleotides line up with TRBD2. Germline CDR1 reads MNHEY; CDR2 reads SVGAGI. The CDR3 is 15 amino acids. The ends lost 6 bases at V and 5 bases at J; junction bases unmatched: 7. Written as DNA, the CDR3 is TGTGCCAGCAGAAGACTAGCGGGTTTAGAAAACATTCAGTACTTC. Protein: CASRRLAGLENIQYF.

This sequence joins TRBV12-3 or TRBV12-4 and TRBJ1-4, with TRBD1 identical over 8 bases. The length of the CDR3 is 15 residues. Trimming took 5 bases from V and 2 from J; bases not matched to a gene: 4. The CDR3 coding sequence is TGTGCCAGCAGTCGCCGACAGGGGACTAATGAAAAACTGTTTTTT. Protein: CASSRRQGTNEKLFF.

Only a few counts were recorded for this clonotype. The chain uses TRBV9 and TRBJ2-6; no reliable D call. CDR3 length: 14 amino acids. The germline V gene has CDR1 SGDLS and CDR2 YYNGEE. The V and J ends lost 0 bases and 4 bases respectively, with 5 bases between them. In DNA, the CDR3 is TGTGCCAGCAGCGTAGCTCAGGGGGCCAACGTCCTGACTTTC. Residues: CASSVAQGANVLTF.

A remark on this clonotype: One end of the junction is discordant with germline, which a read error may explain. The V gene is TRBV18, the J gene TRBJ2-3; 8 nucleotides agree with TRBD1. The CDR3 runs to 15 residues. CDR1 and CDR2 (germline): KGHSH, LQKENI. CDR3 DNA: TGTGCCAGCTCCTCCGGACAGGGCTCCACAGAGACGCAGTATTTT. It yields the protein CASSSGQGSTETQYF.

This clonotype was detected only a few times. The chain joins TRBV5-1 to TRBJ2-1; TRBD1 might be the D (5 bases). CDR3 length equals 15 residues. With 0 bases removed from V and 6 bases from J, the gap between germline ends came to 13 bases. Germline CDR1 and CDR2: SGHRS and YFSETQ. For the CDR3, the DNA is TGCGCCAGCAGCTTGGAGGGGCAGGTGGCCAATGAGCAGTTCTTC. Protein: CASSLEGQVANEQFF.

A note on this clonotype: Possible read error: a much larger clone is one base away. The rearrangement joins TRBV5-1 to TRBJ2-1; tentative D call: TRBD2 (7 bases). The J call may be in error: the DNA end matches TRBJ2-7 better. The CDR3 extends over 14 amino acids. Germline V gene data show CDR1 as SGHRS and CDR2 as YFSETQ. The CDR3 region has the DNA TGCGCCAGCAGCTTGGGCGGGGGCTACAATGAGCAGTACTTC. Translated, it gives CASSLGGGYNEQYF.

This clonotype has at least ten counts. The chain is built from TRBV29-1 and TRBJ1-2; D uncertain. Per germline, CDR1 SQVTM and CDR2 ANQGSEA. The germline V and J ends were trimmed by 0 bases and 5 bases, with 13 bases remaining between them. The CDR3 covers 14 residues. CDR3 DNA sequence: TGCAGCGTTGAAGATCAAGGCAGAGAGTATGGCTACACCTTC. Translation: CSVEDQGREYGYTF.

This clonotype was observed a handful of times. The chain joins TRBV12-3 or TRBV12-4 to TRBJ2-1; D may be TRBD2 (6 bases). The V gene lost 2 bases and the J gene lost 4 bases, with 12 bases spanning the gap. CDR3 length equals 15 residues. Here the CDR3 reads CASSLLVAAYNEQFF. The CDR3 bases are TGTGCCAGCAGTTTACTGGTAGCGGCTTACAATGAGCAGTTCTTC.

This clonotype was seen a single time. In DNA form, the CDR3 reads TGTGCCAACTTACCTTGGGGCACATCCACAGATACGCAGTATTTT. The encoded protein is CANLPWGTSTDTQYF. This chain joins TRBV27 and TRBJ2-3; possible D gene TRBD1, 5 bases. Trimming cost V 10 bases and J 2 bases, with 19 bases left between them. This CDR3 contains 15 residues. Germline CDR1 is MNHEY and CDR2 is SMNVEV (reference sequence).

The table lists this clonotype with a few counts. The chain couples TRBV7-9 to TRBJ2-7; a weak D match, TRBD2 (6 bases). Trimming removed 5 bases at V and 5 bases at J, with 16 bases between. From germline, CDR1 is SEHNR and CDR2 FQNEAQ (reference sequence). This CDR3 is built from 14 residues. For the CDR3, the DNA is TGTGCCAGCAGCCCCGAGGGCGGGGCAAACGAGCAGTACTTC. This sequence encodes CASSPEGGANEQYF.

This clonotype was observed a few times. The chain employs TRBV6-1 and TRBJ2-3; D may be TRBD1 or TRBD2 (6 bases each). Germline V gene data show CDR1 as MNHNS and CDR2 as SASEGT. This CDR3 has 14 residues. V shed 1 base and J shed 7 bases, with 12 bases lying between them. CDR3 DNA sequence: TGTGCCAGCAGTGAAGGGCAGGGGAGGAATACGCAGTATTTT. It encodes CASSEGQGRNTQYF.

The gene calls are TRBV10-3 and TRBJ2-5, with a tentative D call TRBD2 (5 bases). The CDR3 runs to 14 residues. Between the trimmed V and J ends, which lost 6 bases and 2 bases, there was a span of 13 bases. The V gene's germline CDR1 is ENHRY and CDR2 SYGVKD. This CDR3 is CAIRGWEPQETQYF. DNA of the CDR3: TGTGCCATCAGGGGGTGGGAGCCGCAAGAGACCCAGTACTTC.

The rearrangement uses TRBV3-1 and TRBJ1-2; 9 positions match TRBD1. This CDR3 is built from 15 residues. Trimming took 4 bases from V and 7 from J; bases not matched to a gene: 10. The germline V gene has CDR1 LGHDT and CDR2 YNNKEL (reference sequence). Here the CDR3 reads CASSLRDRELGGYTF. The CDR3 DNA reads TGTGCCAGCAGCCTAAGGGACAGGGAGTTAGGTGGCTACACCTTC.